This T cell receptor beta chain was profiled in a study of blood T cell repertoires in COVID-19. About the study: COVID-19 samples from acute and convalescent phases originated in the United States, Italy and Spain. T cells, B-cell-depleted T cells, or PBMCs provided the cDNA or gDNA that served as material.

Per the study methods: For nucleated cells, counts were estimated from reference gene primer amplification. Sequencing was performed with immunoSEQ multiplex PCR; in TCRdb, only in-frame clones are kept and a portion is missing. From that table come the V and J calls and clone size; the DNA was used to work out D and trimming. The sample lists under 200,000 clones, more than 80% occurring once. Trimming cost V 5 bases and J 4 bases, with 5 bases left between them. Germline V CDR1 and CDR2: MNHEY, SVGAGI. CDR3 size: 12 residues. This receptor was obtained from a man aged 50-59 years with acute or convalescent COVID-19. The genes are TRBV6-5 and TRBJ2-2; D is uncertain. The sequenced material came from peripheral blood. CDR3 loop: CASSPFTGELFF. The CDR3 DNA reads TGTGCCAGCAGTCCATTCACCGGGGAGCTGTTTTTT.